These 32 T cell receptor beta chains were all obtained from the same sample, sequenced in a study of shared clonotypes between healthy human individuals (dated by TCRdb to about 2020). Receptor libraries were prepared by the immunoSEQ multiplex PCR assay. The table was pulled from immuneACCESS by TCRdb, which kept in-frame rearrangements only. Such tables lose some clones; where checked, under half of the loss comes from unresolved V genes, and the rest has no known cause. The table for this sample lists approximately 2.1 million clones; about 92% of them were counted only once. The ten largest clones represent 0.35% to 0.5% of the sample. Sample: naive CD4+ T cells from PBMCs. Read against the paper, the sample's cell subset or site label means: CD45RA+ positively selected. The receptors here all came from a man aged 18 to 30 in good health. Some clones in this sample may be carry-over from other donors' samples.

Of note for this clone: At the DNA level, this CDR3 is encoded by other sequences in the same sample as well. V is TRBV5-1 and J is TRBJ2-7; tentatively, D is TRBD1 (5 bases). Germline V lookup: CDR1 SGHRS, CDR2 YFSETQ. V shed 4 bases and J shed 0 bases, with 8 bases lying between them. This CDR3 has 13 residues. DNA of the CDR3: TGCGCCAGCAGCCCGGACATCTCCTACGAGCAGTACTTC. Its translation is CASSPDISYEQYF. The variable domain in full, completed from reference TRBV5-1 and TRBJ2-7, reads KAGVTQTPRYLIKTRGQQVTLSCSPISGHRSVSWYQQTPGQGLQFLFEYFSETQRNKGNFPGRFSGRQFSNSRSEMNVSTLELGDSALYLCASSPDISYEQYFGPGTRLTVT.

The chain couples TRBV7-2 to TRBJ2-1; TRBD2 aligns across 9 bases. The CDR3 is made up of 16 amino acids. Germline V gene lookup returns CDR1 SGHTA and CDR2 FQGNSA. The junction had 11 bases not matched to a gene; V was cut back by 5 bases and J by 6 bases. The CDR3 sequence is CASSPIAGVAFNEQFF. CDR3 DNA sequence: TGTGCCAGCAGCCCAATAGCGGGAGTAGCTTTCAATGAGCAGTTCTTC.

The rearrangement uses TRBV28 and TRBJ1-4, with D unresolved. This CDR3 is 15 amino acids long. CDR1 is MDHEN and CDR2 is SYDVKM in the germline V gene. The V and J ends lost 6 bases and 0 bases respectively, with 11 bases between them. As DNA, the CDR3 is TGTGCCAGCAGCCCACATGGAGCAACTAATGAAAAACTGTTTTTT. It codes for CASSPHGATNEKLFF.

Concerning this clone itself: The sample has other DNA sequences that encode this CDR3 too. V and J are TRBV5-4 and TRBJ2-7; the D is unclear. The CDR3 covers 14 residues. V shed 0 bases and J shed 3 bases, with 10 bases lying between them. Per germline, CDR1 SGHNT and CDR2 YYREEE (reference sequence). The CDR3 coding sequence is TGTGCCAGCAGCTTGGGGTCAGGACGCTACGAGCAGTACTTC. Its translation is CASSLGSGRYEQYF.

The V and J genes are TRBV11-2 and TRBJ1-2, with D unclear. From germline, CDR1 is SGHAT and CDR2 FQNNGV. There are 14 residues in the CDR3. V shed 3 bases and J shed 4 bases, with 12 bases lying between them. CDR3 residues: CASSLEDPVYGYTF. CDR3 nucleotide sequence: TGTGCCAGCAGCTTGGAGGACCCGGTCTATGGCTACACCTTC. Full variable domain (missing parts from reference TRBV11-2 and TRBJ1-2): EAGVAQSPRYKIIEKRQSVAFWCNPISGHATLYWYQQILGQGPKLLIQFQNNGVVDDSQLPKDRFSAERLKGVDSTLKIQPAKLEDSAVYLCASSLEDPVYGYTFGSGTRLTVV.

This sequence joins TRBV5-1 and TRBJ2-2; TRBD1 matches 8 bases. V gave up 6 bases and J gave up 1 base; unmatched junction bases: 5. Germline CDR1 reads SGHRS; CDR2 reads YFSETQ. This CDR3 has 15 amino acids. This CDR3 reads CASKSGTGNTGELFF. CDR3 bases: TGCGCCAGCAAATCCGGGACAGGGAACACCGGGGAGCTGTTTTTT.

The rearrangement uses TRBV6-5 and TRBJ2-3, with 7 bases identical to TRBD1. The CDR3 consists of 15 residues. J lost 5 bases, V lost 5 bases, and 10 bases had no gene match. CDR1 and CDR2 (germline): MNHEY, SVGAGI. In DNA, the CDR3 is TGTGCCAGCAGTGCGCCGGGACAGCTCAGAGATACGCAGTATTTT. Its translation: CASSAPGQLRDTQYF.

This chain joins TRBV11-3 and TRBJ2-2; D may be TRBD1 (6 bases). CDR3 length: 15 residues. The germline CDR1 and CDR2 sequences are SGHNT and YENEEA. The V and J ends lost 8 bases and 1 base respectively, with 14 bases between them. CDR3 in DNA: TGTGCCAGCTCAGATCGAGGGGGGAACACCGGGGAGCTGTTTTTT. Residues: CASSDRGGNTGELFF. Based on the CDR3 plus reference TRBV11-3 and TRBJ2-2, the full variable domain is EAGVVQSPRYKIIEKKQPVAFWCNPISGHNTLYWYLQNLGQGPELLIRYENEEAVDDSQLPKDRFSAERLKGVDSTLKIQPAELGDSAVYLCASSDRGGNTGELFFGEGSRLTVL.

This clone was recorded once. This CDR3 reads CASSPRPFTDTQYF. CDR3 DNA: TGTGCCAGCAGCCCTCGGCCGTTCACAGATACGCAGTATTTT. The rearrangement uses TRBV7-3 and TRBJ2-3; D is unresolved. Per germline, CDR1 SGHTA and CDR2 FQGTGA. The CDR3 runs to 14 residues. The V end lost 5 bases, the J end lost 2 bases, and 11 bases lay between the germline ends.

The V call is TRBV4-1, the J call TRBJ1-5; tentative D call: TRBD1 (5 bases). Germline V CDR1 and CDR2: MGHRA, YSYEKL. CDR3 length: 15 amino acids. V was shortened by 1 base and J by 2 bases, with 9 bases between the two germline ends. The CDR3 coding sequence is TGCGCCAGCAGCCAAGCGATGGGGGGCAATCAGCCCCAGCATTTT. Protein sequence: CASSQAMGGNQPQHF.

As regards this clone: The sample contains more than one DNA sequence encoding this CDR3. This chain links TRBV2 with TRBJ1-2, with D unclear. Looked up from germline, CDR1 is SNHLY and CDR2 is FYNNEI. The CDR3 has 11 amino acids. The V and J ends lost 5 bases and 4 bases respectively, with 5 bases between them. The CDR3 region has the DNA TGTGCCAGCAGTCGGGCCTATGGCTACACCTTC. Protein product: CASSRAYGYTF.

Regarding this clone: Other DNA sequences in this sample translate to the same CDR3. This sequence joins TRBV11-2 and TRBJ2-5; no reliable D call. The CDR3 has 11 residues. The germline CDR1 and CDR2 sequences are SGHAT and FQNNGV. Trimming stripped 2 bases from V and 5 bases from J, with 3 bases between. In DNA, the CDR3 is TGTGCCAGCAGCTTACGCGAGACCCAGTACTTC. Protein: CASSLRETQYF.

The chain carries TRBV15 and TRBJ1-2; no firm D call. The germline gives CDR1 LNHNV, CDR2 YYDKDF (reference sequence). V dropped 0 bases and J dropped 1 base, with 6 bases sitting between them. The CDR3 spans 14 residues. For the CDR3, the DNA is TGTGCCACCAGCAGAGATCCAGATAACTATGGCTACACCTTC. Protein product: CATSRDPDNYGYTF.

The chain recombines TRBV11-2 with TRBJ2-7, with no clear D. This CDR3 is 15 amino acids long. Germline CDR1 reads SGHAT; CDR2 reads FQNNGV. The V end lost 1 base, the J end lost 9 bases, and 19 bases lay between the germline ends. The chain's CDR3 is CASSLGSNKMIRQYF. The CDR3 bases are TGTGCCAGCAGCTTAGGCTCAAATAAGATGATCCGGCAGTACTTC. The complete variable domain, with remaining parts taken from reference TRBV11-2 and TRBJ2-7, reads EAGVAQSPRYKIIEKRQSVAFWCNPISGHATLYWYQQILGQGPKLLIQFQNNGVVDDSQLPKDRFSAERLKGVDSTLKIQPAKLEDSAVYLCASSLGSNKMIRQYFGPGTRLTVT.

The genes are TRBV5-5 and TRBJ1-2, with D maybe TRBD1 (5 bases). Germline CDR1 reads SGHKS; CDR2 reads YYEKEE (reference sequence). Deletions cut 0 bases from V and 0 bases from J, with 9 bases between. The CDR3 runs 15 residues. The CDR3 sequence: CASSLGSGPNYGYTF. CDR3 bases: TGTGCCAGCAGCTTGGGTTCAGGGCCTAACTATGGCTACACCTTC.

CDR3 DNA sequence: TGTGCCAGCAGCTCCCAAGGACTACGACAAGAGACCCAGTACTTC. Its translation is CASSSQGLRQETQYF. The chain uses TRBV13 and TRBJ2-5; possibly TRBD2 for D (6 bases). V shed 4 bases and J shed 2 bases, with 14 bases lying between them. The CDR3 has 15 amino acids. Germline values: CDR1 PRHDT, CDR2 FYEKMQ (reference sequence). Drawing the rest from reference TRBV13 and TRBJ2-5, the complete variable domain is AAGVIQSPRHLIKEKRETATLKCYPIPRHDTVYWYQQGPGQDPQFLISFYEKMQSDKGSIPDRFSAQQFSDYHSELNMSSLELGDSALYFCASSSQGLRQETQYFGPGTRLLVL.

The chain joins TRBV7-2 to TRBJ1-2; D gene ambiguous. This CDR3 spans 13 amino acids. Trimming shortened V by 1 base and J by 4 bases, and 7 bases separated the two germline ends. Germline V lookup: CDR1 SGHTA, CDR2 FQGNSA. The CDR3 DNA is TGTGCCAGCAGCTTAGACAGTACCTATGGCTACACCTTC. Protein: CASSLDSTYGYTF.

There are a few counts of this clone. The V and J genes are TRBV29-1 and TRBJ1-1; D is unresolved. The CDR3 is made up of 13 amino acids. Trimming stripped 6 bases from V and 11 bases from J, with 22 bases between. Looked up from germline, CDR1 is SQVTM and CDR2 is ANQGSEA. CDR3 coding DNA: TGCAGCGTGATGGGTAGTCAGGCCCTTGGGGCTTTCTTT. Amino acid sequence: CSVMGSQALGAFF.

On this clone itself: Different DNA sequences within this sample yield the same CDR3. The rearrangement joins TRBV5-1 to TRBJ1-1, with D possibly matching TRBD1 (6 bases). Trimming took 2 bases from V and 2 from J, leaving 10 bases between them. The length of the CDR3 is 14 residues. Germline lookup yields CDR1 SGHRS and CDR2 YFSETQ. The CDR3 sequence is CASSFGQPNTEAFF. The CDR3 DNA is TGCGCCAGCAGCTTCGGACAGCCTAACACTGAAGCTTTCTTT.

V usage is TRBV5-1 and J usage is TRBJ1-1; D possibly corresponds to TRBD1 (5 bases). V was cut by 3 bases and J by 2 bases, with 14 bases left in between. This CDR3 spans 15 amino acids. Germline V CDR1 and CDR2: SGHRS, YFSETQ. The CDR3 protein is CASSYRDPANTEAFF. The CDR3 DNA is TGCGCCAGCAGCTACCGGGACCCTGCCAACACTGAAGCTTTCTTT.

The chain carries TRBV18 and TRBJ1-3; D remains unclear. This CDR3 is built from 14 residues. V was cut by 6 bases and J by 0 bases, with 9 bases left in between. Germline-derived CDR1 and CDR2 are KGHSH and LQKENI. The CDR3 region has the DNA TGTGCCAGCTCGCCCAGTAGCTCTGGAAACACCATATATTTT. Its protein is CASSPSSSGNTIYF.

The V call is TRBV27, the J call TRBJ2-1; the D is unclear. Trimming stripped 8 bases from V and 0 bases from J, with 14 bases between. The CDR3 has 15 residues. Germline loops: CDR1 MNHEY, CDR2 SMNVEV (reference sequence). The CDR3 region has the DNA TGTGCCAGCGGAGCCCGGTCCAACTCCTACAATGAGCAGTTCTTC. This codes for CASGARSNSYNEQFF.

In DNA form, the CDR3 reads TGTGCCAGCAGCCACAGGTCAACTAATGAAAAACTGTTTTTT. Its translation is CASSHRSTNEKLFF. The V gene is TRBV6-6, the J gene TRBJ1-4; TRBD1 might be the D (5 bases). The CDR3 has 14 residues. Trimming took off 6 bases at V and 0 bases at J, with 8 bases between the two ends. The germline V gene has CDR1 MNHNY and CDR2 SVGAGI (reference sequence).

The chain has TRBV19 and TRBJ1-2, with D perhaps TRBD1 (6 bases). The V end lost 0 bases, the J end lost 8 bases, and 22 bases lay between the germline ends. Germline V gives CDR1 LNHDA, CDR2 SQIVND (reference sequence). This CDR3 region has 17 residues. Here the CDR3 reads CASSIENSRTAGEGYTF. The CDR3, as DNA: TGTGCCAGTAGTATAGAGAATTCAAGGACAGCGGGAGAAGGCTACACCTTC.

This clone was seen a single time. A much larger clone lies one base from this, so it may be a read error. The sample has other DNA sequences that encode this CDR3 too. The chain couples TRBV5-8 to TRBJ1-1; D gene uncertain. V shed 1 base and J shed 2 bases, with 0 bases lying between them. The CDR3 consists of 11 residues. Germline CDR1 SGHTS, CDR2 YDEGEE. The CDR3, as DNA: TGTGCCAGCAGCTTGAACACTGAAGCTTTCTTT. This codes for CASSLNTEAFF.

This clone was found once. The gene calls are TRBV9 and TRBJ2-7, with D perhaps being TRBD1 or TRBD2 (5 bases each). The germline gives CDR1 SGDLS, CDR2 YYNGEE. CDR3 size: 13 residues. V was clipped by 0 bases and J by 9 bases, with 13 bases between them. The CDR3 reads CASSVEGTGPQYF. The CDR3 coding sequence is TGTGCCAGCAGCGTAGAAGGGACGGGACCGCAGTACTTC.

CDR3 sequence: CASSARTGETEAFF. In DNA, the CDR3 is TGTGCCAGCAGTGCCCGGACCGGGGAGACTGAAGCTTTCTTT. The genes are TRBV2 and TRBJ1-1; no clear D gene. CDR3 length: 14 residues. Germline-derived CDR1 and CDR2 are SNHLY and FYNNEI. Trimming pared 4 bases from V and 5 bases from J, leaving 14 bases between.

The CDR3 bases are TGTGCCAGCAGTGGGGGGACAGGGCAAAACCCCAGGACCCAGTACTTC. This gives the protein CASSGGTGQNPRTQYF. The V and J genes are TRBV28 and TRBJ2-5; 9 bases agree with TRBD1. V was clipped by 5 bases and J by 7 bases; unmatched bases: 14. Germline CDR1 and CDR2: MDHEN and SYDVKM. The CDR3 runs 16 residues.

The chain recombines TRBV28 with TRBJ1-5, with 7 nucleotides matching TRBD1. Trimming cost V 3 bases and J 7 bases; bases outside gene matches: 9. Germline CDR1 reads MDHEN; CDR2 reads SYDVKM. CDR3 length: 15 amino acids. CDR3 in DNA: TGTGCCAGCAGTTTTTATCTGAGGGGGCGGCAGCCCCAGCATTTT. As protein: CASSFYLRGRQPQHF.

V gene TRBV4-2 combines with J gene TRBJ2-1, with 10 nucleotides matching TRBD2. Germline-derived CDR1 and CDR2 are LGHNA and YNFKEQ. There are 16 residues in the CDR3. The V and J ends lost 0 bases and 7 bases, in that order; junction bases with no gene match: 6. The DNA of the CDR3 is TGTGCCAGCAGCCAAGAAGGAGCGGGAGGGCAGAATGAGCAGTTCTTC. This codes for CASSQEGAGGQNEQFF.

The genes are TRBV7-2 and TRBJ2-7; D not resolved. V was trimmed by 2 bases and J by 2 bases, leaving 13 bases between them. The CDR3 sequence is 15 residues long. Germline V gene lookup returns CDR1 SGHTA and CDR2 FQGNSA. In DNA form, the CDR3 reads TGTGCCAGCAGCTTACTTAGAAGCTCTACCTACGAGCAGTACTTC. This encodes CASSLLRSSTYEQYF.

Concerning this clone itself: The same CDR3 is also encoded by other DNA sequences in this sample. The chain couples TRBV6-1 to TRBJ2-5, with D perhaps matching TRBD2 (6 bases). V was cut by 1 base and J by 5 bases, with 11 bases left in between. Germline CDR1 reads MNHNS; CDR2 reads SASEGT. This CDR3 comprises 14 residues. CDR3 in amino acids: CASSEVGGRETQYF. In DNA, the CDR3 is TGTGCCAGCAGTGAAGTCGGAGGGAGGGAGACCCAGTACTTC.